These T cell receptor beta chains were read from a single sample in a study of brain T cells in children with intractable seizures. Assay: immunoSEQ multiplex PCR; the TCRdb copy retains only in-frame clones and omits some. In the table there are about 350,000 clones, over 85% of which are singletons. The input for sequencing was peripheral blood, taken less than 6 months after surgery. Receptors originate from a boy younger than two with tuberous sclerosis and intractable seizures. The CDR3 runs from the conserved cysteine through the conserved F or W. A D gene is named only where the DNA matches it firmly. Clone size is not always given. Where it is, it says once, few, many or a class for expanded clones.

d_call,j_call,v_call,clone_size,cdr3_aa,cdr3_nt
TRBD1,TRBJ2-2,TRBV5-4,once,CASSRQGNTGELFF,TGTGCCAGCAGTCGACAGGGTAACACCGGGGAGCTGTTTTTT
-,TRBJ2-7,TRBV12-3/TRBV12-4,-,CASTGLSYEQYF,TGTGCCAGCACCGGGCTCTCCTACGAGCAGTACTTC
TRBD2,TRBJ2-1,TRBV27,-,CASSLAGGASYNEQFF,TGTGCCAGCAGTTTAGCGGGGGGAGCCTCCTACAATGAGCAGTTCTTC
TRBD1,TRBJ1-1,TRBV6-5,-,CASRQGRWNEAFF,TGTGCCAGCAGACAGGGGCGGTGGAATGAAGCTTTCTTT
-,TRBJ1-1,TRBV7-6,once,CASSLAVMQQAFF,TGTGCCAGCAGCTTAGCGGTGATGCAGCAAGCTTTCTTT
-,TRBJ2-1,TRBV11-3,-,CASSLQVYNEQFF,TGTGCCAGCAGCTTACAGGTATACAATGAGCAGTTCTTC
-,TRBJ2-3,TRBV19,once,CASGMEGHLYAGTDTQYF,TGTGCCAGTGGTATGGAGGGACATCTCTATGCTGGCACAGATACGCAGTATTTT
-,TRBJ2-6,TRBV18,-,CASSPGVGANVLTF,TGTGCCAGCTCACCAGGGGTTGGGGCCAACGTCCTGACTTTC
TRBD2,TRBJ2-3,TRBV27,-,CASSFRTSGGLGDTQYF,TGTGCCAGCAGTTTCCGGACTAGCGGGGGTCTTGGAGATACGCAGTATTTT
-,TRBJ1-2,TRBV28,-,CASGEGRRWVYGYTF,TGTGCCAGCGGGGAGGGGAGGCGGTGGGTCTATGGCTACACCTTC
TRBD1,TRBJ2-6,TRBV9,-,CASSVVPGQGTGANVLTF,TGTGCCAGCAGCGTAGTGCCGGGACAGGGGACTGGGGCCAACGTCCTGACTTTC
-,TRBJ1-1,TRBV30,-,CAWSVAPRGTEAFF,TGTGCCTGGAGTGTTGCCCCCCGAGGCACTGAAGCTTTCTTT
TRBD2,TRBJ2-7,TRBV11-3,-,CASSTLAGVNYEQYF,TGTGCCAGCAGCACACTAGCGGGAGTTAACTACGAGCAGTACTTC
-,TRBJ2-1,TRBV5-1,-,CASTIGAGFNEQFF,TGCGCCAGCACTATTGGTGCGGGGTTCAATGAGCAGTTCTTC
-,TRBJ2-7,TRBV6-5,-,CASRAQIRSYEQYF,TGTGCCAGCAGGGCCCAAATTCGGTCATACGAGCAGTACTTC
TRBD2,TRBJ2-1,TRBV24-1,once,CATSEFPRSGSSYNEQFF,TGTGCCACCAGTGAATTCCCTAGGAGCGGGAGCTCCTACAATGAGCAGTTCTTC
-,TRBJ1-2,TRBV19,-,CASSKGVFTNYGYTF,TGTGCCAGTAGTAAGGGCGTCTTTACTAACTATGGCTACACCTTC
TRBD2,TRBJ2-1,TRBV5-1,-,CASSFEAGKNEQFF,TGCGCCAGCAGCTTTGAAGCGGGAAAGAATGAGCAGTTCTTC
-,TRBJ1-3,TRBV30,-,CAWSVRSVTGNTIYF,TGTGCCTGGAGTGTAAGAAGCGTTACTGGAAACACCATATATTTT
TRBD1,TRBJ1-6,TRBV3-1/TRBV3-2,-,CASSRRTGDNSPLHF,TGTGCCAGCAGCCGACGGACAGGGGATAATTCACCCCTCCACTTT
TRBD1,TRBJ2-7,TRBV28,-,CASVSTGTGSYEQYF,TGTGCCAGCGTGTCCACCGGGACAGGCTCCTACGAGCAGTACTTC
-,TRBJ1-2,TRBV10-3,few,CAILEPRGYTF,TGTGCCATCCTCGAACCACGCGGCTACACCTTC
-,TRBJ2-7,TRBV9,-,CASSVAEGISYEQYF,TGTGCCAGCAGCGTAGCAGAGGGTATCTCCTACGAGCAGTACTTC
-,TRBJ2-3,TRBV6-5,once,CASSKGGTDTQYF,TGTGCCAGCAGCAAAGGGGGCACAGATACGCAGTATTTT
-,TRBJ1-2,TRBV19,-,CASSAGTYYGYTF,TGTGCCAGTAGTGCCGGGACCTACTATGGCTACACCTTC
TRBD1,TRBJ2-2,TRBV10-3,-,CAISEQGEGFGELFF,TGTGCCATCAGTGAGCAGGGGGAAGGGTTCGGGGAGCTGTTTTTT
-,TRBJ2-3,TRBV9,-,CASSVGVRTRTDTQYF,TGTGCCAGCAGCGTAGGGGTTCGTACGAGGACAGATACGCAGTATTTT
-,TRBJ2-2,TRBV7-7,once,CASSPMWGAITNTGELFF,TGTGCTAGCAGCCCGATGTGGGGGGCCATTACAAACACCGGGGAGCTGTTTTTT
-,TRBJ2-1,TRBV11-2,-,CASSWTSEQFF,TGTGCCAGCAGCTGGACGAGTGAGCAGTTCTTC
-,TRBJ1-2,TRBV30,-,CAWSTRRARGYTF,TGTGCCTGGAGTACACGCAGGGCTCGAGGCTACACCTTC
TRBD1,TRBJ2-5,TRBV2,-,CASSEGGGGAETQYF,TGTGCCAGCAGTGAAGGAGGGGGCGGAGCGGAGACCCAGTACTTC
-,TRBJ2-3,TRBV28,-,CASTRGRRTDTQYF,TGTGCCAGCACTCGGGGGCGCCGCACAGATACGCAGTATTTT
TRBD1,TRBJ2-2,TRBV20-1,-,CSASRQGWDTGELFF,TGCAGTGCTAGTAGACAGGGTTGGGACACCGGGGAGCTGTTTTTT
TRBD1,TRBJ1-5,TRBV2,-,CASSDDRGSQPQHF,TGTGCCAGCAGTGATGACAGGGGTTCTCAGCCCCAGCATTTT